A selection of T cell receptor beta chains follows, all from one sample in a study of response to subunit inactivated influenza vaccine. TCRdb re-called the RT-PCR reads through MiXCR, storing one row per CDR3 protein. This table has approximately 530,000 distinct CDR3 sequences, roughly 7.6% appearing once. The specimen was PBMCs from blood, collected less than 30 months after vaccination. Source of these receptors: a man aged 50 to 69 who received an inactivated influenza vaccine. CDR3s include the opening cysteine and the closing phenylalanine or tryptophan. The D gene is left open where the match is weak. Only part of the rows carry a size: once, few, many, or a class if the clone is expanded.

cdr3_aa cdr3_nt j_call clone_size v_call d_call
CASSLQSAVNTEAFF TGCGCCAGCAGCCTACAAAGTGCAGTCAACACTGAAGCTTTCTTT TRBJ1-1 few TRBV5-1 -
CASSLLSLGNEQFF TGTGCCAGCAGCTTACTTTCTTTGGGGAATGAGCAGTTCTTC TRBJ2-1 - TRBV7-2 -
CASSQIIGTVNEQFF TGTGCCAGCAGTCAAATCATAGGGACGGTCAATGAGCAGTTCTTC TRBJ2-1 - TRBV2 -
CASSLVLGHIGGYTF TGTGCCAGCAGCTTAGTTCTGGGCCACATAGGTGGCTACACCTTC TRBJ1-2 few TRBV7-2 -
CASSQDKAREYNEQFF TGCGCCAGCAGCCAAGATAAGGCCAGGGAGTACAATGAGCAGTTCTTC TRBJ2-1 few TRBV4-3 -
CASSPLAGGRETQYF TGTGCCAGCAGCCCGTTAGCGGGGGGCCGGGAGACCCAGTACTTC TRBJ2-5 few TRBV7-9 TRBD2
CASSSPVGSYEQYF TGTGCCAGCAGCTCTCCCGTTGGCAGCTACGAGCAGTACTTC TRBJ2-7 many TRBV7-2 -
CASSLRFGGLYNEQFF TGTGCCAGCAGCTTGAGATTCGGGGGATTGTACAATGAGCAGTTCTTC TRBJ2-1 - TRBV5-5 -
CASSHSGHSNYGYTF TGCGCCAGCAGCCACTCGGGACACAGTAACTATGGCTACACCTTC TRBJ1-2 many TRBV4-1 -
CASSFARGPHF TGTGCCAGCAGTTTTGCCAGGGGGCCGCATTTT TRBJ1-5 few TRBV28 TRBD1
CASGPWGRRGETQYF TGCGCCAGCGGTCCTTGGGGACGACGAGGGGAGACCCAGTACTTC TRBJ2-5 many TRBV5-1 -
CASSYGRTGKIETQYF TGTGCTAGCAGCTACGGCCGGACAGGGAAAATAGAGACCCAGTACTTC TRBJ2-5 many TRBV7-7 TRBD1
CASSQASTGAGNQPQHF TGCGCCAGCAGCCAAGCCAGCACAGGGGCCGGCAATCAGCCCCAGCATTTT TRBJ1-5 - TRBV4-1 TRBD1
CASSYGGSPSDTQYF TGTGCCAGCAGTTATGGCGGGAGTCCGTCAGATACGCAGTATTTT TRBJ2-3 few TRBV6-5 TRBD2
CASSRDREGTEAFF TGTGCCAGCAGCCGCGACAGGGAGGGCACTGAAGCTTTCTTT TRBJ1-1 many TRBV5-6 TRBD1
CSAYQGAVNEQFF TGCAGTGCTTATCAGGGGGCGGTGAATGAGCAGTTCTTC TRBJ2-1 - TRBV20-1 TRBD1
CASRRLAGEFSEQFF TGTGCCAGCAGGAGACTAGCGGGAGAATTCAGTGAGCAGTTCTTC TRBJ2-1 many TRBV6-1 TRBD2
CASSFAPSGRNYGYTF TGTGCCAGCAGCTTTGCCCCCTCCGGCCGGAACTATGGCTACACCTTC TRBJ1-2 - TRBV7-2 -
CASSQGRTSGSRETQYF TGTGCCAGCAGCCAAGGAAGAACTAGCGGGAGTAGGGAGACCCAGTACTTC TRBJ2-5 many TRBV14 TRBD2
CASRPQATNEKLFF TGTGCCAGCAGACCACAGGCAACTAATGAAAAACTGTTTTTT TRBJ1-4 few TRBV28 -
CASSTSGRSSYNEQFF TGTGCCAGCAGCACTAGCGGGAGAAGCTCCTACAATGAGCAGTTCTTC TRBJ2-1 many TRBV5-5 TRBD2
CASSPRGTGVGANVLTF TGTGCCAGCTCACCGCGAGGGACCGGGGTCGGGGCCAACGTCCTGACTTTC TRBJ2-6 many TRBV18 -
CASSTNSYNEQFF TGTGCCAGCAGCACAAACTCCTACAATGAGCAGTTCTTC TRBJ2-1 few TRBV7-3 -
CASWTVGSPLHF TGTGCCAGTTGGACAGTAGGATCACCCCTCCACTTT TRBJ1-6 few TRBV27 -
CASSYSSSITWGTEAFF TGTGCCAGCAGTTACTCGTCCTCAATAACCTGGGGCACTGAAGCTTTCTTT TRBJ1-1 - TRBV6-5 -
CASSPGSGGAVSTEAFF TGTGCCAGCAGCCCAGGAAGCGGTGGGGCAGTTAGCACTGAAGCTTTCTTT TRBJ1-1 many TRBV7-2 -
CASSWTGTLGEKLFF TGTGCCAGCAGTTGGACAGGGACCCTTGGGGAAAAACTGTTTTTT TRBJ1-4 many TRBV12-3/TRBV12-4 TRBD1
CASSQEPTGLTEAFF TGTGCCAGCAGCCAAGAACCGACAGGGCTCACTGAAGCTTTCTTT TRBJ1-1 many TRBV3-1 TRBD1
CASSLAASGDTQYF TGTGCCAGCAGCTTGGCGGCTAGCGGGGATACGCAGTATTTT TRBJ2-3 - TRBV5-6 TRBD2
CASSPGTVYGYTF TGTGCCAGCAGCCCTGGGACAGTCTATGGCTACACCTTC TRBJ1-2 many TRBV5-6 TRBD1
CASRGRLAGGFDEQFF TGTGCCAGTAGAGGACGGTTAGCGGGAGGTTTCGATGAGCAGTTCTTC TRBJ2-1 - TRBV19 TRBD2
CASTKTTGLNYGYTF TGTGCCAGCACCAAAACAACAGGGCTAAACTATGGCTACACCTTC TRBJ1-2 - TRBV9 -
CASSQEVAGKGYTF TGTGCCAGCAGCCAGGAGGTTGCAGGGAAGGGCTACACCTTC TRBJ1-2 - TRBV3-1 -
CASSPMIGGLSSYEQYF TGTGCCAGCAGCCCCATGATTGGAGGACTTAGCTCCTACGAGCAGTACTTC TRBJ2-7 few TRBV7-6 -
CASSLGTLETQYF TGTGCCAGCAGCTTGGGAACCCTAGAGACCCAGTACTTC TRBJ2-5 - TRBV5-5 -
CASSLTRGNQPQHF TGTGCCAGCAGTTTAACGAGGGGCAATCAGCCCCAGCATTTT TRBJ1-5 many TRBV27 -
CASSFDGKGQYF TGTGCCAGCAGCTTTGACGGGAAAGGGCAGTACTTC TRBJ2-7 few TRBV7-9 -
CASSYSWTENTGELFF TGTGCCAGCAGTTACTCGTGGACAGAGAACACCGGGGAGCTGTTTTTT TRBJ2-2 - TRBV6-5 -
CASSLEVGGGFTDTQYF TGTGCCAGCAGCTTGGAGGTCGGCGGGGGGTTCACAGATACGCAGTATTTT TRBJ2-3 few TRBV5-5 TRBD2
CASSDRGQGRSPLHF TGTGCCAGCAGTGACCGCGGACAGGGGAGATCACCCCTCCACTTT TRBJ1-6 - TRBV2 TRBD1